Below, 24 T cell receptor beta chains from the same sample are listed, as sequenced in a study of T cell repertoires in cytomegalovirus infection (dated by TCRdb to the late 2010s). Sequencing used an Illumina HiSeq 1500. TCRdb's own reprocessing of the public reads used fastp at Q25 and MiXCR and kept productive beta chains. Each entry is one CDR3 protein sequence, shown with its most common DNA and genes. This sample lists around 180,000 distinct CDR3 sequences; approximately 20% were detected once. Jointly, the top ten make up just under 3% of the sample. Material: PBMCs. The receptors originated from a human donor in good health (CMV status not recorded). Some clones in this sample may be carry-over from other donors' samples.

The chain has TRBV12-5 and TRBJ2-5; D uncertain. Trimming removed 3 bases from V and 0 bases from J, with 8 bases in between. This CDR3 has 14 amino acids. Germline V gives CDR1 LGHNT, CDR2 FRNRAP. Written as DNA, the CDR3 is TGTGCTAGTGGTTTAAAAAGCTACCAAGAGACCCAGTACTTC. Its translation: CASGLKSYQETQYF.

The table lists this clonotype with many counts. V gene TRBV7-9 combines with J gene TRBJ2-4; D not certain. The V end lost 1 base, the J end lost 2 bases, and 9 bases lay between the germline ends. This CDR3 region has 15 residues. The germline gives CDR1 SEHNR, CDR2 FQNEAQ (reference sequence). CDR3 DNA sequence: TGTGCCAGCAGCTTAGAGAGAGGCCCCAAAAACATTCAGTACTTC. Amino acids: CASSLERGPKNIQYF.

The rearrangement links TRBV11-2 to TRBJ2-6; D not resolved. The germline gives CDR1 SGHAT, CDR2 FQNNGV. The CDR3 has 15 amino acids. V was clipped by 5 bases and J by 2 bases, with 10 bases between them. The CDR3 reads CASSQRYPGANVLTF. Here the CDR3 DNA reads TGTGCCAGCAGCCAACGGTACCCTGGGGCCAACGTCCTGACTTTC. Combining the CDR3 with reference TRBV11-2 and TRBJ2-6 gives the whole variable domain EAGVAQSPRYKIIEKRQSVAFWCNPISGHATLYWYQQILGQGPKLLIQFQNNGVVDDSQLPKDRFSAERLKGVDSTLKIQPAKLEDSAVYLCASSQRYPGANVLTFGAGSRLTVL.

This clonotype has ten or more counts. The chain links TRBV23-1 to TRBJ2-7; D possibly corresponds to TRBD1 (5 bases). TRBV23-1 is identified as an open reading frame with a role that is uncertain. Trimming removed 0 bases at V and 3 bases at J, with 9 bases between. The CDR3 spans 14 residues. Written as DNA, the CDR3 is TGCGCCAGCAGTCAATCTGACAGTAGCTACGAGCAGTACTTC. This sequence encodes CASSQSDSSYEQYF.

V and J are TRBV12-3 or TRBV12-4 and TRBJ2-3; tentatively, D is TRBD1 (5 bases). V was clipped by 7 bases and J by 4 bases, with 9 bases between them. There are 12 residues in the CDR3. The CDR3 is CASNRRSDTQYF. Written as DNA, the CDR3 is TGTGCCAGCAACAGGCGGTCAGATACGCAGTATTTT.

This clonotype was seen a few times. The rearrangement uses TRBV29-1 and TRBJ2-3; unclear D gene. Trimming pared 7 bases from V and 3 bases from J, leaving 8 bases between. The germline V gene encodes CDR1 SQVTM and CDR2 ANQGSEA. This CDR3 spans 11 amino acids. CDR3 sequence: CSAEWTDTQYF. The CDR3 nucleotides are TGCAGCGCGGAATGGACAGATACGCAGTATTTT.

The chain carries TRBV20-1 and TRBJ1-1, with 8 bases aligning to TRBD1. The germline CDR1 and CDR2 sequences are DFQATT and SNEGSKA (reference sequence). The CDR3 covers 13 residues. The V and J ends lost 5 bases and 7 bases, in that order; junction bases with no gene match: 9. The CDR3 nucleotides read TGCAGTGCTCCCCGGACAGGGACGGGTGAAGCTTTCTTT. This gives the protein CSAPRTGTGEAFF.

This clonotype was seen many times. This chain uses TRBV6-6 with TRBJ2-7; the match to TRBD1 covers 11 bases. CDR1 is MNHNY and CDR2 is SVGAGI in the germline V gene (reference sequence). This CDR3 region has 13 residues. Losses at the gene ends were 4 bases for V and 6 bases for J; bases not matched to a gene: 2. This CDR3 reads CASSSGTGGEQYF. DNA of the CDR3: TGTGCCAGCAGTTCAGGGACAGGGGGCGAGCAGTACTTC.

This clonotype turned up a few times. The gene calls are TRBV11-3 and TRBJ2-2; 7 bases map to TRBD2. The V gene's germline CDR1 is SGHNT and CDR2 YENEEA. The V segment lost 3 bases and the J segment 4 bases; nucleotides outside the gene matches: 5. This CDR3 is 15 amino acids long. As DNA, the CDR3 is TGTGCCAGCAGCTTTCTAGCGGCCTTCACCGGGGAGCTGTTTTTT. Its translation: CASSFLAAFTGELFF.

This clonotype was observed at least ten times. The CDR3 coding sequence is TGTGCCAGCAGCCGACAGGGTGGAGAGACCCAGTACTTC. Protein: CASSRQGGETQYF. J is TRBJ2-5 and V is TRBV7-2, with 7 nucleotides matching TRBD1. The J segment lost 4 bases and the V segment lost 5 bases, leaving 4 bases of the junction unmatched. CDR1 and CDR2 (germline): SGHTA, FQGNSA. The CDR3 totals 13 residues.

This clonotype came up a few times. The gene calls are TRBV29-1 and TRBJ1-4; tentative D call: TRBD1 (6 bases). The CDR3 covers 13 residues. Trimming stripped 6 bases from V and 8 bases from J, with 16 bases between. Germline V gene sequence: CDR1 SQVTM, CDR2 ANQGSEA. The DNA of the CDR3 is TGCAGCGTCACAGGGCCCCTAGGCGAAAAACTGTTTTTT. The encoded protein is CSVTGPLGEKLFF.

Only a few counts were recorded for this clonotype. V usage is TRBV11-2 and J usage is TRBJ2-2; D remains unclear. This CDR3 is built from 13 residues. Trimming removed 3 bases from V and 3 bases from J, with 5 bases in between. The V gene's germline CDR1 is SGHAT and CDR2 FQNNGV. As DNA, the CDR3 is TGTGCCAGCAGCTTTTATGACACCGGGGAGCTGTTTTTT. Its protein product is CASSFYDTGELFF.

This clonotype was seen a few times. This chain links TRBV6-5 with TRBJ2-7; D gene uncertain. The V gene's germline CDR1 is MNHEY and CDR2 SVGAGI. V shed 6 bases and J shed 5 bases, with 5 bases lying between them. The length of the CDR3 is 10 residues. The CDR3 sequence: CASRGNEQYF. The CDR3 DNA reads TGTGCCAGCAGAGGCAACGAGCAGTACTTC.

This clonotype has more than one count but fewer than ten. The gene calls are TRBV4-1 and TRBJ2-7, with TRBD2 matching 12 bases. Germline assignment: CDR1 MGHRA and CDR2 YSYEKL. Trimming took 0 bases from V and 4 from J; bases not matched to a gene: 7. This CDR3 contains 17 residues. Written as DNA, the CDR3 is TGCGCCAGCAGCCAAGAGACTAGCGGGGGCCGTGGATACGAGCAGTACTTC. Protein sequence: CASSQETSGGRGYEQYF.

The chain is built from TRBV28 and TRBJ2-2; 11 bases agree with TRBD2. Germline CDR1 reads MDHEN; CDR2 reads SYDVKM. The trim removed 3 bases at V and 6 bases at J, leaving 3 bases unmatched. The CDR3 contains 15 residues. CDR3 loop: CASSFSGGASGELFF. CDR3 DNA: TGTGCCAGCAGTTTTAGCGGGGGGGCCTCCGGGGAGCTGTTTTTT.

The sample holds a few counts of this clonotype. The chain has TRBV4-1 and TRBJ2-5; D is perhaps TRBD1 or TRBD2 (5 bases each). CDR1 is MGHRA and CDR2 is YSYEKL in the germline V gene. The CDR3 length is 15 residues. The V and J ends lost 2 bases and 2 bases respectively, with 12 bases between them. The CDR3 loop is CASSQYRDGQETQYF. CDR3 nucleotides: TGCGCCAGCAGCCAATACCGGGACGGACAAGAGACCCAGTACTTC.

At least ten counts were recorded for this clonotype. The genes are TRBV7-2 and TRBJ1-1, with no clear D. V lost 5 bases, J lost 4 bases, and 17 bases lay in between. This CDR3 region has 15 residues. CDR1 and CDR2 from the germline V gene are SGHTA and FQGNSA. The CDR3 sequence is CASSIRTVKGTEAFF. The DNA of the CDR3 is TGTGCCAGCAGCATCAGGACGGTCAAGGGCACTGAAGCTTTCTTT.

In this sample, this clonotype turned up many times. The chain has TRBV11-1 and TRBJ1-4, with D hard to call. Germline V gene sequence: CDR1 SGHAT, CDR2 FQDESV (reference sequence). CDR3 length: 11 residues. Trimming stripped 3 bases from V and 7 bases from J, with 3 bases between. The CDR3: CASSFGEKLFF. In DNA, the CDR3 is TGTGCCAGCAGCTTCGGTGAAAAACTGTTTTTT.

This clonotype appeared a few times. The chain carries TRBV7-8 and TRBJ1-3; D is ambiguous. The CDR3 consists of 16 residues. Trimming removed 1 base from V and 0 bases from J, with 10 bases in between. The V gene's germline CDR1 is SGHVS and CDR2 FQNEAQ. This CDR3 is CASSLGVVRSGNTIYF. The CDR3 DNA follows: TGTGCCAGCAGCTTAGGCGTCGTACGCTCTGGAAACACCATATATTTT.

This clonotype was observed at least ten times. This sequence joins TRBV5-1 and TRBJ1-5, with D maybe TRBD1 (5 bases). The ends were cut back, 4 bases at V and 4 bases at J, with 15 bases in the middle. The CDR3 length is 15 residues. In germline, CDR1 is SGHRS, CDR2 YFSETQ. CDR3 loop: CASSLVGGNNQPQHF. The CDR3 DNA reads as TGCGCCAGCAGCCTGGTCGGGGGGAATAATCAGCCCCAGCATTTT.

There are a few counts of this clonotype. The rearrangement links TRBV20-1 to TRBJ2-2; TRBD1 agrees at 7 bases. Germline V gives CDR1 DFQATT, CDR2 SNEGSKA (reference sequence). V shed 0 bases and J 4 bases; nucleotides not matched to a gene: 8. This CDR3 is 16 amino acids long. CDR3 in DNA: TGCAGTGCTAGAGATCCCACCGGGACAGCCACCGGGGAGCTGTTTTTT. As protein: CSARDPTGTATGELFF.

This clonotype was recorded a few times. This chain joins TRBV28 and TRBJ1-1; no clear D gene. CDR3 length: 14 residues. Trimming took off 4 bases at V and 4 bases at J, with 13 bases between the two ends. Per germline, CDR1 MDHEN and CDR2 SYDVKM. CDR3 DNA sequence: TGTGCCAGCAGTTCACTCCGGGCCCTCACTGAAGCTTTCTTT. Protein product: CASSSLRALTEAFF.

The table lists this clonotype with a few counts. This sequence joins TRBV2 and TRBJ2-4; D ambiguous. V gave up 2 bases and J gave up 8 bases, with 7 bases separating them. The CDR3 consists of 12 residues. The germline V gene has CDR1 SNHLY and CDR2 FYNNEI. The CDR3 DNA is TGTGCCAGCAGTGAAATGCTAGACATTCAGTACTTC. Translated, it gives CASSEMLDIQYF.

This clonotype is medium-sized by share. The chain couples TRBV7-8 to TRBJ1-1; possible D gene TRBD1, 6 bases. This CDR3 is built from 15 residues. CDR1 and CDR2 (germline): SGHVS, FQNEAQ. With 4 bases removed from V and 1 base from J, the gap between germline ends came to 13 bases. The CDR3 region is CASSSMGQTNTEAFF. CDR3 DNA: TGTGCCAGCAGCTCCATGGGACAAACGAACACTGAAGCTTTCTTT.